This TCR beta chain emerged from a study of identical twins. TCRdb recomputed calls from the 5' RACE reads with MiXCR, one row per CDR3 protein. Seen here are about 100,000 distinct CDR3 sequences, about 6% observed once, and the top ten hold 12%. V dropped 0 bases and J dropped 8 bases, with 9 bases sitting between them. Germline CDR1 reads SGHRS; CDR2 reads YFSETQ. The CDR3 sequence is 13 residues long. This clonotype was observed many times. Sequencing was performed on memory T cells sorted from blood. This receptor was identified in a woman aged 50 to 60 in good health. The rearrangement joins TRBV5-1 to TRBJ2-4, with D unclear. The CDR3 loop is CASSLVAHDIQYF. The DNA of the CDR3 is TGCGCCAGCAGCTTGGTAGCTCATGACATTCAGTACTTC.